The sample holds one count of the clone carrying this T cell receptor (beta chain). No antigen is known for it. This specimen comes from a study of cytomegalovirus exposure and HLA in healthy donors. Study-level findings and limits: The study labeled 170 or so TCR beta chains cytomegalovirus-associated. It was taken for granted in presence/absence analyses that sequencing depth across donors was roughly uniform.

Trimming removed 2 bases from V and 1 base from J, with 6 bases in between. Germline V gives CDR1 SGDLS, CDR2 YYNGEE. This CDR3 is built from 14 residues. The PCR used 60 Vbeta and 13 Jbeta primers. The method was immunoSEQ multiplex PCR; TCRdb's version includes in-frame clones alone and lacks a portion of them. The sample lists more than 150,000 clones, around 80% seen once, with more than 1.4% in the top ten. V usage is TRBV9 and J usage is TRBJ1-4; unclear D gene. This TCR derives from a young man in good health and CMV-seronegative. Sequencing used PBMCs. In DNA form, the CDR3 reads TGTGCCAGCAGCGTCGGAGTAACTAATGAAAAACTGTTTTTT. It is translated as CASSVGVTNEKLFF.